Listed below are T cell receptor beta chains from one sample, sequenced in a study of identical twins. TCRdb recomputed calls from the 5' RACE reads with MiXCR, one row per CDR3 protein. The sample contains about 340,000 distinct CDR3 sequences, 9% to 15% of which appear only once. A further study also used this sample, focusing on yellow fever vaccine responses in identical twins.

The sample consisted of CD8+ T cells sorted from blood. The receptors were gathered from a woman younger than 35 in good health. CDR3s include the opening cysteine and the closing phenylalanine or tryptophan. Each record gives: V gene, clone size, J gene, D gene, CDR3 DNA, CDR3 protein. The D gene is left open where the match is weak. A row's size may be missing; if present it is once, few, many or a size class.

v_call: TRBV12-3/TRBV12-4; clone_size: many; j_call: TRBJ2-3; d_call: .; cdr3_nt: TGTGCCAGCAGCTTTCAGCAGAGCACAGATACGCAGTATTTT; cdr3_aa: CASSFQQSTDTQYF
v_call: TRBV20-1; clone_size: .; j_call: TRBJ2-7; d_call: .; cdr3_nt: TGCAGTGCTAGAGATCGCGGGCCGAGCTCCTACGAGCAGTACTTC; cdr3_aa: CSARDRGPSSYEQYF
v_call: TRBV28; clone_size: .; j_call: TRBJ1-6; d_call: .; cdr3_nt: TGTGCCAGCAGTTTCGCGGTTTATAATTCACCCCTCCACTTT; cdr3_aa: CASSFAVYNSPLHF
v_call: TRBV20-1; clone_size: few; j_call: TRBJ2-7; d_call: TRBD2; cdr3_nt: TGCAGTGCTAGAGAGCTAGCGGGAGGCTCCTACGAGCAGTACTTC; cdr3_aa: CSARELAGGSYEQYF
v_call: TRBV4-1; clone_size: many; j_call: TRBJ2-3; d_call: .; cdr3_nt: TGCGCCAGCAGCCAAGGGGCCAGGAACACAGATACGCAGTATTTT; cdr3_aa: CASSQGARNTDTQYF
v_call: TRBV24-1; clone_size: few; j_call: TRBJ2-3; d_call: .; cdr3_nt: TGTGCCACCGGGGATTGGTCAGATACGCAGTATTTT; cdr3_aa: CATGDWSDTQYF
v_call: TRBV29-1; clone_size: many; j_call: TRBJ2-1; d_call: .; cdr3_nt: TGCAGCGTTGAAGGGGGTCCAACCCGCTCCGGCGGTGAGCAGTTCTTC; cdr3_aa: CSVEGGPTRSGGEQFF
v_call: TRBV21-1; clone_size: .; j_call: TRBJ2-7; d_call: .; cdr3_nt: TGTGCCAGCAGCACGGGACTCCATGGCTACGAGCAGTACTTC; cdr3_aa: CASSTGLHGYEQYF
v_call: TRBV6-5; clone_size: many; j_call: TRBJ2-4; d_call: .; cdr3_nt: TGTGCCAGCAGTTACGACCTAGCCAAAAACATTCAGTACTTC; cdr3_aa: CASSYDLAKNIQYF
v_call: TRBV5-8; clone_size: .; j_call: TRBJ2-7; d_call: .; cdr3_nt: TGTGCCAGCGACTACGAGCAGTACTTC; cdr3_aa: CASDYEQYF
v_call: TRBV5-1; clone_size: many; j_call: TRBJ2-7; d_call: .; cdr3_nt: TGCGCCAGCAGCGGGGACCCCTACGAGCAGTACTTC; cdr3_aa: CASSGDPYEQYF
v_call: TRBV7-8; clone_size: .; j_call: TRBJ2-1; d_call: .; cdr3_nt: TGTGCCAGCAGCTTAGGGGGAACTAGCAGCTCCTACAATGAGCAGTTCTTC; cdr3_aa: CASSLGGTSSSYNEQFF
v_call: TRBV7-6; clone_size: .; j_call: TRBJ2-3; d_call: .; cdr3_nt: TGTGCCAGCAGCTCACATATGTTGGATACGCAGTATTTT; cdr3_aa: CASSSHMLDTQYF
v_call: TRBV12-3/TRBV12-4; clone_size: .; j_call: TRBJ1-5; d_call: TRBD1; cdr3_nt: TGTGCCAGCAGTGACAGGGGCAGGGGGAGCAATCAGCCCCAGCATTTT; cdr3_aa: CASSDRGRGSNQPQHF
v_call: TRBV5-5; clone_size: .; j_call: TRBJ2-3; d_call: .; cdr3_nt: TGTGCCAGCAGCTCCCTCTCAGATACGCAGTATTTT; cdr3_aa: CASSSLSDTQYF
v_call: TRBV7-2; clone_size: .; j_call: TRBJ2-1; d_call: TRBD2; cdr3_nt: TGTGCCAGCAGCTTATCGGGGACTAGCCCCAATGAGCAGTTCTTC; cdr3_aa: CASSLSGTSPNEQFF
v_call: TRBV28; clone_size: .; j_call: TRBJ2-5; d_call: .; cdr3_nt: TGTGCCACGACGATGGAGACCCAGTACTTC; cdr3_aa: CATTMETQYF
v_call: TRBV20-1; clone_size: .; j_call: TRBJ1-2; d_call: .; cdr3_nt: TGCAGTGCTCGCTCGGACGGTGATTTCTATGGCTACACCTTC; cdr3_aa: CSARSDGDFYGYTF
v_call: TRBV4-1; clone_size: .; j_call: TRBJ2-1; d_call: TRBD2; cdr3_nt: TGCGCCAGCAGCCAAGAGGGACTAGCGGGCAATGAGCAGTTCTTC; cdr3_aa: CASSQEGLAGNEQFF
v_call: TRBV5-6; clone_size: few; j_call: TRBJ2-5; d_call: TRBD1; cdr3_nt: TGTGCCAGCAGCTCCGGGACAGGGGGCAAAGAGACCCAGTACTTC; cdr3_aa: CASSSGTGGKETQYF
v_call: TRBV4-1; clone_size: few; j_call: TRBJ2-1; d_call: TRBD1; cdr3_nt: TGCGCCAGCAGGGTATACAGGGGTTGGGGTTATGAGCAGTTCTTC; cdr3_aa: CASRVYRGWGYEQFF
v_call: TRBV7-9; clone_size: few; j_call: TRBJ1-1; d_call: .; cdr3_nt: TGTGCCAGCAGCTTAGACGGGGTCCTCAACACTGAAGCTTTCTTT; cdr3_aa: CASSLDGVLNTEAFF
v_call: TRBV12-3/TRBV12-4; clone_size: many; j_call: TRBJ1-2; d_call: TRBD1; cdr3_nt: TGTGCCAGCAGCCCAGGGGGACAGGGGATCTATGGCTACACCTTC; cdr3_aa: CASSPGGQGIYGYTF
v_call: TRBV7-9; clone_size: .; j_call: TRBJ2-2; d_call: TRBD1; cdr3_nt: TGTGCCAGCAGCTTGGGACAGGCCTCGAACACCGGGGAGCTGTTTTTT; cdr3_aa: CASSLGQASNTGELFF
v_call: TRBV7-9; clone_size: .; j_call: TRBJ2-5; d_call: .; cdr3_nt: TGTGCCAGCAGCTTAGCTGCGGAGACCCAGTACTTC; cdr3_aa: CASSLAAETQYF
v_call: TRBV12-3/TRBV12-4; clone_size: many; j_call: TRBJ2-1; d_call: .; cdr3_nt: TGTGCCAGCAGTTTATTAGGGTCGAGGGGCAATGAGCAGTTCTTC; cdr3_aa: CASSLLGSRGNEQFF
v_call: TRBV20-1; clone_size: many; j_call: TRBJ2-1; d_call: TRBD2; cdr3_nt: TGCAGTGCTAGAGGTTCGCTAGCGGGGTTCAATGAGCAGTTCTTC; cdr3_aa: CSARGSLAGFNEQFF
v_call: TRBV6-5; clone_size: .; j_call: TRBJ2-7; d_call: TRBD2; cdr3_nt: TGTGCCAGCAGTTACCGCGCGGGAGGATTAGGCGAGCAGTACTTC; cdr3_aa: CASSYRAGGLGEQYF
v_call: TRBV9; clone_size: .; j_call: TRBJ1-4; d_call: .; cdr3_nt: TGTGCCAGCAGCGCCAACAATGAAAAACTGTTTTTT; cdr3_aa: CASSANNEKLFF
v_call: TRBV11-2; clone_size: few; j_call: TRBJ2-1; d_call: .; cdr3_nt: TGTGCCAGCAGCTTCCCGACCTCCCGGGATGAGCAGTTCTTC; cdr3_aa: CASSFPTSRDEQFF
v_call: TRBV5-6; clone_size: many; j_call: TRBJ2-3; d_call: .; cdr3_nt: TGTGCCAGCAGCAGCCCCCGGGATACGCAGTATTTT; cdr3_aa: CASSSPRDTQYF
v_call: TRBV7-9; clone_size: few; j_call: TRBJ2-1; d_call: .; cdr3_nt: TGTGCCAGCAGCTTAGGGACTCTCTCCTACAATGAGCAGTTCTTC; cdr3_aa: CASSLGTLSYNEQFF
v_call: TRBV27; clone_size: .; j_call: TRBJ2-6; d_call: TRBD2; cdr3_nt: TGTGCCAGCAGTTTGGTGAGCGGGGGGGCCTCTGGGGCCAACGTCCTGACTTTC; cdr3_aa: CASSLVSGGASGANVLTF